This record looks at one TCR beta chain sequence and its context. The data belong to a study of blood T cell repertoires in COVID-19. CDR1 is MNHEY and CDR2 is SVGAGI in the germline V gene. Trimming took off 5 bases at V and 3 bases at J, with 11 bases between the two ends. This CDR3 contains 14 residues. The data were produced by immunoSEQ multiplex PCR, yet TCRdb's version contains in-frame clones alone and is incomplete. The sample has some 220,000 clones, roughly 80% seen once. This receptor was identified in a woman aged 55-70 years with active or convalescent COVID-19. This chain connects TRBV6-5 to TRBJ1-5; TRBD1 might be the D (5 bases). The specimen sequenced was peripheral blood. In DNA, the CDR3 is TGTGCCAGCAGTCTAGACAGAAACAATCAGCCCCAGCATTTT. This gives the protein CASSLDRNNQPQHF.